This is a list of T cell receptor beta chains from one sample in a study of Ad26.COV2.S vaccination and SARS-CoV-2 variants. Sequenced by immunoSEQ multiplex PCR; TCRdb stores in-frame clones only, minus some. The sample includes roughly 460,000 clones, roughly nine tenths of them seen just once. Sequenced here: peripheral blood, sampled in a trial of Ad26.COV2.S vaccine versus placebo. The receptors shown here come from a person aged 18 to 65 who received the Ad26.COV2.S COVID-19 vaccine or a placebo. CDR3s include the opening cysteine and the closing phenylalanine or tryptophan. Each record gives: CDR3 protein, CDR3 DNA, J gene, V gene, D gene. A D gene is named only where the DNA matches it firmly.

CDR3: CASSVAGSKETQYF
DNA: TGTGCCAGCAGCGTAGCGGGATCCAAAGAGACCCAGTACTTC
J: TRBJ2-5
V: TRBV9
D: NA

CDR3: CASKGGTGELFF
DNA: TGTGCCAGCAAAGGGGGGACCGGGGAGCTGTTTTTT
J: TRBJ2-2
V: TRBV2
D: NA

CDR3: CASSVAAGARLDTQYF
DNA: TGTGCCAGCAGCGTAGCCGCGGGGGCCCGGCTCGATACGCAGTATTTT
J: TRBJ2-3
V: TRBV9
D: NA

CDR3: CASSLAGLADTGELFF
DNA: TGTGCCAGCAGTTTAGCGGGGTTAGCGGACACCGGGGAGCTGTTTTTT
J: TRBJ2-2
V: TRBV28
D: NA

CDR3: CSAPPGLAGLGDTQYF
DNA: TGCAGCGCCCCTCCCGGACTAGCGGGGCTAGGTGATACGCAGTATTTT
J: TRBJ2-3
V: TRBV29-1
D: TRBD2

CDR3: CASSLAGATMPEAFF
DNA: TGTGCCAGCAGCTTAGCAGGGGCGACCATGCCTGAAGCTTTCTTT
J: TRBJ1-1
V: TRBV11-2
D: NA

CDR3: CSATLPYGYTF
DNA: TGCAGTGCTACCTTGCCCTATGGCTACACCTTC
J: TRBJ1-2
V: TRBV20-1
D: NA

CDR3: CASTRGAAYNEQFF
DNA: TGTGCCAGCACTCGGGGGGCCGCCTACAATGAGCAGTTCTTC
J: TRBJ2-1
V: TRBV5-8
D: NA

CDR3: CASSEGGVAYEQYF
DNA: TGTGCCAGCAGTGAGGGGGGCGTAGCCTACGAGCAGTACTTC
J: TRBJ2-7
V: TRBV6-1
D: NA

CDR3: CASSPGPTTEAFF
DNA: TGTGCCAGCAGTCCAGGGCCCACCACTGAAGCTTTCTTT
J: TRBJ1-1
V: TRBV27
D: NA

CDR3: CASSQVGRGEAFF
DNA: TGTGCCAGCAGCCAAGTAGGGAGGGGTGAAGCTTTCTTT
J: TRBJ1-1
V: TRBV3-1/TRBV3-2
D: NA

CDR3: CASSPPRDRATEAFF
DNA: TGTGCCAGCAGCCCGCCCCGGGACAGGGCCACTGAAGCTTTCTTT
J: TRBJ1-1
V: TRBV3-1/TRBV3-2
D: TRBD1

CDR3: CASSPPFYTEAFF
DNA: TGTGCCAGCAGCCCCCCGTTTTACACTGAAGCTTTCTTT
J: TRBJ1-1
V: TRBV3-1/TRBV3-2
D: NA

CDR3: CASSYFPPGLQETQYF
DNA: TGTGCCAGCAGTTACTTTCCACCGGGACTACAAGAGACCCAGTACTTC
J: TRBJ2-5
V: TRBV6-5
D: TRBD2

CDR3: CASSEGLRSTDTQYF
DNA: TGTGCCAGCAGCGAGGGGCTGAGGAGCACAGATACGCAGTATTTT
J: TRBJ2-3
V: TRBV9
D: NA